The rows below give T cell receptor beta chains drawn from one sample of a study of cytomegalovirus exposure and HLA in healthy donors. The protocol was immunoSEQ multiplex PCR, while the TCRdb copy is restricted to in-frame clones and leaves out a portion. Among 200,000 or so clones, roughly 83% were seen once, and the ten largest hold 0.71%. Sequenced input: PBMCs. All receptors come from a boy under 10 years old in good health and CMV-seronegative. Each CDR3 is given with its conserved first and last residue. A D gene is named only where the DNA matches it firmly. Size tells how often a clone was seen (once, few, many) or the class of an expanded clone, and some rows leave it out.

CDR3aa: CASSPTSQSSYEQYF
CDR3nt: TGCGCCAGCAGCCCGACTAGCCAGAGCTCCTACGAGCAGTACTTC
d_gene: TRBD2
j_gene: TRBJ2-7
abundance: once
v_gene: TRBV5-1

CDR3aa: CASSPGLAGPNEQFF
CDR3nt: TGTGCCAGCAGTCCGGGACTAGCGGGGCCGAATGAGCAGTTCTTC
d_gene: TRBD2
j_gene: TRBJ2-1
abundance: once
v_gene: TRBV7-6

CDR3aa: CASSSFVGSRGSTNEKLFF
CDR3nt: TGTGCCAGCAGCTCCTTCGTAGGCTCTCGGGGTTCAACTAATGAAAAACTGTTTTTT
d_gene: -
j_gene: TRBJ1-4
abundance: -
v_gene: TRBV7-8

CDR3aa: CASSTTRDRNQPQHF
CDR3nt: TGTGCCAGTAGTACTACCCGGGACAGAAATCAGCCCCAGCATTTT
d_gene: TRBD1
j_gene: TRBJ1-5
abundance: -
v_gene: TRBV19

CDR3aa: CASSLGQGNYGYTF
CDR3nt: TGTGCCAGCAGTCTGGGACAGGGAAACTATGGCTACACCTTC
d_gene: TRBD1
j_gene: TRBJ1-2
abundance: -
v_gene: TRBV6-6

CDR3aa: CASSLGLAGANEQFF
CDR3nt: TGTGCCAGTAGCCTGGGACTAGCGGGAGCCAATGAGCAGTTCTTC
d_gene: TRBD2
j_gene: TRBJ2-1
abundance: -
v_gene: TRBV19

CDR3aa: CASSLAGTSGGAAYNEQFF
CDR3nt: TGTGCCAGCAGTCTCGCCGGGACTAGCGGGGGGGCCGCCTACAATGAGCAGTTCTTC
d_gene: TRBD2
j_gene: TRBJ2-1
abundance: -
v_gene: TRBV7-9

CDR3aa: CASNRGRTEAFF
CDR3nt: TGTGCCAGCAACAGGGGGCGGACTGAAGCTTTCTTT
d_gene: TRBD1
j_gene: TRBJ1-1
abundance: few
v_gene: TRBV2

CDR3aa: CAISEGAGSSGNEQFF
CDR3nt: TGTGCCATCAGTGAGGGCGCTGGGAGCTCGGGGAACGAGCAGTTCTTC
d_gene: -
j_gene: TRBJ2-1
abundance: -
v_gene: TRBV10-3

CDR3aa: CASSLGGIWEQYF
CDR3nt: TGTGCCAGCAGCTTGGGAGGGATCTGGGAGCAGTACTTC
d_gene: TRBD2
j_gene: TRBJ2-7
abundance: -
v_gene: TRBV7-9

CDR3aa: CASSNSGTTEAFF
CDR3nt: TGTGCCAGCAGTAACTCGGGTACGACTGAAGCTTTCTTT
d_gene: -
j_gene: TRBJ1-1
abundance: few
v_gene: TRBV6-1

CDR3aa: CASSLVGAPYNEQFF
CDR3nt: TGCGCCAGCAGCTTGGTGGGGGCCCCGTACAATGAGCAGTTCTTC
d_gene: -
j_gene: TRBJ2-1
abundance: -
v_gene: TRBV5-1

CDR3aa: CASSLGRSGTLTHSPLHF
CDR3nt: TGTGCCAGCAGCTTAGGGCGGTCGGGGACATTGACTCATTCACCCCTCCACTTT
d_gene: -
j_gene: TRBJ1-6
abundance: -
v_gene: TRBV7-6

CDR3aa: CSVEGREGTEAFF
CDR3nt: TGCAGCGTTGAAGGTAGGGAGGGCACTGAAGCTTTCTTT
d_gene: -
j_gene: TRBJ1-1
abundance: -
v_gene: TRBV29-1

CDR3aa: CASGWDRASYNSPLHF
CDR3nt: TGTGCCAGCGGGTGGGACAGGGCCTCCTATAATTCACCCCTCCACTTT
d_gene: TRBD1
j_gene: TRBJ1-6
abundance: -
v_gene: TRBV2

CDR3aa: CASSLEVEETQYF
CDR3nt: TGTGCCAGCAGCTTGGAGGTAGAAGAGACCCAGTACTTC
d_gene: -
j_gene: TRBJ2-5
abundance: once
v_gene: TRBV7-9

CDR3aa: CASSLLGGQVASYEQYF
CDR3nt: TGTGCCAGCTCACTTTTAGGCGGGCAGGTCGCCTCCTACGAGCAGTACTTC
d_gene: -
j_gene: TRBJ2-7
abundance: -
v_gene: TRBV18

CDR3aa: CASSSQWAGVRETQYF
CDR3nt: TGTGCCAGCAGTTCCCAGTGGGCGGGAGTGAGAGAGACCCAGTACTTC
d_gene: TRBD2
j_gene: TRBJ2-5
abundance: -
v_gene: TRBV6-5

CDR3aa: CASSQDRGYEQYF
CDR3nt: TGCGCCAGCAGCCAAGATCGGGGGTACGAGCAGTACTTC
d_gene: -
j_gene: TRBJ2-7
abundance: -
v_gene: TRBV4-1

CDR3aa: CASSYSNEQFF
CDR3nt: TGTGCCAGCAGCTACAGCAATGAGCAGTTCTTC
d_gene: -
j_gene: TRBJ2-1
abundance: -
v_gene: TRBV2

CDR3aa: CASSPTDTSSYEQYF
CDR3nt: TGTGCCAGCAGTCCCACAGACACCAGCTCCTACGAGCAGTACTTC
d_gene: -
j_gene: TRBJ2-7
abundance: -
v_gene: TRBV6-5

CDR3aa: CASSFGGGSHNEQFF
CDR3nt: TGTGCCAGCAGCTTCGGAGGGGGCTCCCACAATGAGCAGTTCTTC
d_gene: -
j_gene: TRBJ2-1
abundance: -
v_gene: TRBV7-6

CDR3aa: CASLGQTYGYTF
CDR3nt: TGTGCCAGCCTTGGACAGACCTATGGCTACACCTTC
d_gene: -
j_gene: TRBJ1-2
abundance: -
v_gene: TRBV2

CDR3aa: CASSSGLAGDTQYF
CDR3nt: TGTGCCAGCAGCTCGGGACTAGCGGGAGATACGCAGTATTTT
d_gene: TRBD2
j_gene: TRBJ2-3
abundance: -
v_gene: TRBV5-6

CDR3aa: CASSLDPPGSGNTIYF
CDR3nt: TGTGCCAGCAGCTTAGATCCCCCAGGGTCTGGAAACACCATATATTTT
d_gene: -
j_gene: TRBJ1-3
abundance: -
v_gene: TRBV11-2

CDR3aa: CASSPRLAGGDNEQFF
CDR3nt: TGTGCCAGCAGCCCCAGACTAGCGGGAGGAGACAATGAGCAGTTCTTC
d_gene: TRBD2
j_gene: TRBJ2-1
abundance: -
v_gene: TRBV7-9

CDR3aa: CASSVSGRRDTGELFF
CDR3nt: TGTGCCAGCAGCGTATCAGGCAGGCGAGACACCGGGGAGCTGTTTTTT
d_gene: -
j_gene: TRBJ2-2
abundance: -
v_gene: TRBV9

CDR3aa: CASSQDRGYEQYF
CDR3nt: TGTGCCAGCAGCCAAGACAGGGGCTACGAGCAGTACTTC
d_gene: -
j_gene: TRBJ2-7
abundance: -
v_gene: TRBV4-2

CDR3aa: CSVETDRGLYEQYF
CDR3nt: TGCAGCGTGGAGACGGACAGGGGGCTATACGAGCAGTACTTC
d_gene: TRBD1
j_gene: TRBJ2-7
abundance: -
v_gene: TRBV29-1

CDR3aa: CASLSQSDYGYTF
CDR3nt: TGTGCCAGCCTCTCTCAGTCAGACTATGGCTACACCTTC
d_gene: -
j_gene: TRBJ1-2
abundance: once
v_gene: TRBV2

CDR3aa: CATSRDLSGGSTEQFF
CDR3nt: TGTGCCACCAGCAGAGATCTTAGCGGGGGTTCCACTGAGCAGTTCTTC
d_gene: TRBD2
j_gene: TRBJ2-1
abundance: -
v_gene: TRBV15

CDR3aa: CASSPRDRMSSGANVLTF
CDR3nt: TGTGCCAGCAGCCCCCGGGACAGGATGTCCTCTGGGGCCAACGTCCTGACTTTC
d_gene: TRBD1
j_gene: TRBJ2-6
abundance: -
v_gene: TRBV9

CDR3aa: CATSSRLAGGEDEQFF
CDR3nt: TGTGCCACCAGCAGTCGACTAGCGGGAGGAGAAGATGAGCAGTTCTTC
d_gene: TRBD2
j_gene: TRBJ2-1
abundance: -
v_gene: TRBV15

CDR3aa: CASSSQGYEQYF
CDR3nt: TGCGCCAGCAGCTCACAGGGCTACGAGCAGTACTTC
d_gene: -
j_gene: TRBJ2-7
abundance: -
v_gene: TRBV5-1

CDR3aa: CASSQVLPSFGTGKF
CDR3nt: TGTGCCAGCAGCCAAGTGCTACCAAGTTTCGGGACAGGCAAGTTC
d_gene: TRBD1
j_gene: TRBJ2-7
abundance: -
v_gene: TRBV16

CDR3aa: CASSYRGPYEQYF
CDR3nt: TGTGCCAGCAGCTACAGGGGGCCTTACGAGCAGTACTTC
d_gene: TRBD1
j_gene: TRBJ2-7
abundance: -
v_gene: TRBV6-5

CDR3aa: CATSRVILPWAEQFF
CDR3nt: TGTGCCACCAGCAGAGTAATATTGCCGTGGGCTGAGCAGTTCTTC
d_gene: -
j_gene: TRBJ2-1
abundance: once
v_gene: TRBV15

CDR3aa: CASSPPGQLYGYTF
CDR3nt: TGTGCCAGTAGCCCTCCGGGACAGCTCTATGGCTACACCTTC
d_gene: TRBD1
j_gene: TRBJ1-2
abundance: -
v_gene: TRBV19

CDR3aa: CSAPVRYGYTF
CDR3nt: TGCAGTGCCCCGGTACGGTATGGCTACACCTTC
d_gene: -
j_gene: TRBJ1-2
abundance: -
v_gene: TRBV20-1

CDR3aa: CASSLKDRVYEQYF
CDR3nt: TGTGCCAGCAGTTTAAAAGACAGGGTCTACGAGCAGTACTTC
d_gene: TRBD1
j_gene: TRBJ2-7
abundance: -
v_gene: TRBV27

CDR3aa: CAINKGTGEGMNTEAFF
CDR3nt: TGTGCCATCAATAAAGGGACAGGGGAGGGCATGAACACTGAAGCTTTCTTT
d_gene: TRBD1
j_gene: TRBJ1-1
abundance: once
v_gene: TRBV10-3